This T cell receptor beta chain was sequenced for a study of blood T cell repertoires in COVID-19. Study information: From the United States, Italy and Spain came samples of acute and convalescent COVID-19. Sources were T cells, B-cell-depleted T cells, or PBMCs; the material itself was cDNA or gDNA.

The CDR3 totals 10 residues. Germline CDR1 MNHNS, CDR2 SASEGT. Under the authors' procedure: Counts of nucleated cells, estimated from reference gene primer amplification, were obtained. Here immunoSEQ multiplex PCR was the method, and the copy in TCRdb shows in-frame clones only, minus some. The DNA was the basis for D and trimming; V, J and clone size are from that table. Of under 150,000 clones listed, about 80% are singletons. This clone has just one count. One end of the junction varies from germline; a read error may be responsible. The chain couples TRBV6-1 to TRBJ2-1, with a possible D match to TRBD2 (5 bases). The TCR sequence derives from a man aged 35-49 years with active or convalescent COVID-19. Sequencing input: peripheral blood. The CDR3 is CASSEGEQVF. In nucleotides, the CDR3 is TGTGCCAGCAGTGAAGGGGAGCAAGTCTTC.